This T cell receptor beta chain was recovered during a study of Graves' ophthalmopathy and Graves' hyperthyroidism (dated by TCRdb to about 2018). About the full investigation: Peripheral blood was collected at initial diagnosis, prior to any treatment. In total, around 130 blood samples were TCR-sequenced: 43 ophthalmopathy, 75 hyperthyroidism and some 17 hyperthyroidism-to-ophthalmopathy patients. To explore V-J signatures that separate ophthalmopathy from hyperthyroidism, a discovery set of approximately 100 patients was enrolled, consisting of about 45 with ophthalmopathy and 55 to 65 with stable hyperthyroidism. For independent validation, a separate cohort was made up of approximately 19 hyperthyroidism patients plus 17 patients who later progressed from hyperthyroidism to ophthalmopathy. To tell Graves' ophthalmopathy apart from Graves' hyperthyroidism, and to predict which patients would progress to ophthalmopathy, the study relied on TCR beta repertoire signatures. Following sampling, methimazole starting at 30 mg daily was administered to hyperthyroidism patients, and high-dose intravenous methylprednisolone was administered to ophthalmopathy patients. In several hyperthyroidism patients, the T-cell repertoire of thyroid tissue was compared with the T-cell repertoire of blood.

Results and caveats for the whole study, not just this receptor: In validation, the model predicted ophthalmopathy progression with more than 70% sensitivity and about 77% specificity; 12 predicted patients were CT-confirmed with GO in a median of approximately 6.5 months. Ophthalmopathy was separated from stable hyperthyroidism by the 13-signature model with around 89% sensitivity and around 81% specificity in cross-validation and with 80%/75% in the test set. Sample size was not predetermined statistically, and investigators were not blinded to group allocation. Among expanded thyroid clonotypes with frequency above 0.001, most also showed up in blood, which suggests that blood repertoires may reflect the thyroid immune response.

In the case of this clonotype: The antigen it binds to is not known. Per-base qualities were not stored, and no clone one base away is much larger.

Ophthalmopathy patients were characterized by moderately to severely active disease, a Clinical Activity Score of at least 3, a NOSPECS grade of at least 4, and a disease duration under 3 months. Patients with other autoimmune diseases, uncontrolled infections, pregnancy or lactation were excluded from the study. Diagnosis was based on clinical symptoms, serum thyroxine, TRAb, thyroid ultrasound and orbital computed tomography. PBMCs were isolated from 7.5 to 10 ml of fresh peripheral blood by Ficoll-Paque density gradient centrifugation. Total RNA was extracted with Trizol reagent and quality-checked on an Agilent 2100 Bioanalyzer. TCR beta CDR3 regions were amplified from RNA transcripts for repertoire sequencing. A first-round RT-PCR used HTBI primers with the Qiagen OneStep RT-PCR kit, followed by a second-round multiplex PCR, size selection and purification. Libraries were sequenced paired-end with 100 bp reads on an Illumina HiSeq2000. Under the source paper's analysis protocol: Reads were processed with SOAPnuke, discarding reads with adapters, uncalled bases, mean Phred below 15, or no exact constant-primer or identifier match. COPE v1.2.5 was used to merge the high-quality paired reads. Each unique nucleotide sequence was treated as a clonotype, and MiTCR v1.1 was used to align the clonotypes to the IMGT TRB V, D and J references. The analysis was limited to V-J combinations with a frequency above 0.0001, which together covered about 99% of the repertoires. A TCR clonal expansion and chaos score per V-J combination was defined as the ratio of F50 clonal expansion to chaos observed in the TCRdist matrix. Features were reduced by Welch's t-statistics and random forest to approximately 13 V-J combinations, which fed a naive Bayes classifier. Thyroid-blood repertoire similarity was quantified with the Morisita-Horn index. The public reads were quality trimmed at Q25 with fastp and then assembled into clones with MiXCR by TCRdb, keeping productive beta chains. Identical CDR3 protein sequences are pooled into one entry, listed with their most common genes and DNA. For this entry, the V and J calls and clone size follow TCRdb and not the study's own pipeline. This sample is represented by under 350,000 distinct CDR3 sequences; roughly 17% of them were singletons. The ten biggest clones cover 10% to 15% of the sample.

This TCR came from an adult man with Graves' ophthalmopathy. Sequenced material: peripheral blood.

CDR3 reads: CASRDRGGSEQYF. The bases are TGTGCCAGCAGAGACCGAGGGGGATCCGAGCAGTACTTC. The chain uses TRBV6-1 and TRBJ2-7; TRBD1 is a possible D gene, resting on 6 matching bases. From the cysteine through the phenylalanine, the CDR3 covers 13 amino acids. The sequence is cut down to CDR3 DNA, 39 bases in frame from base 1. Trimming takes 6 bases from V and 6 bases from J, and the germline ends sit 15 bases apart. CDR1 MNHNS and CDR2 SASEGT are derived from the germline V gene.